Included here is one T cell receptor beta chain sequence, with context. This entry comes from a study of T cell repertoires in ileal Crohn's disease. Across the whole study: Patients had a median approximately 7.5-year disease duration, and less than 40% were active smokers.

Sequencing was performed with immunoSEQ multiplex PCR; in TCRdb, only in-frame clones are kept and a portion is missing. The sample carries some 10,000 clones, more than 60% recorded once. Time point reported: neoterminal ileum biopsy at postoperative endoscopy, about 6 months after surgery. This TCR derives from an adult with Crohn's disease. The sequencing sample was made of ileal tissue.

This chain's CDR3 is CASSRGSYGYTF. The CDR3 nucleotides read TGTGCCAGCAGCAGGGGCAGCTATGGCTACACCTTC. The genes are TRBV7-9 and TRBJ1-2; the D gene is possibly TRBD1 (5 bases). V was shortened by 5 bases and J by 4 bases, with 8 bases between the two germline ends. The germline gives CDR1 SEHNR, CDR2 FQNEAQ (reference sequence). This CDR3 region has 12 residues.